These 21 T cell receptor beta chains were all obtained from the same sample, sequenced in a study of spatial heterogeneity in lung cancer. The time point: sample taken at primary tumor resection. TCRdb re-derived calls from the 5' RACE reads in MiXCR, one entry per CDR3 protein. The data contain 39,000 or so distinct CDR3 sequences, 6.5% to 9% of them singletons. The input for sequencing was PBMCs, taken at surgery. The receptor source for this set is a male donor with early-stage non-small cell lung cancer.

This clonotype was detected ten times or more. The rearrangement links TRBV3-1 to TRBJ1-3; D is perhaps TRBD1 (6 bases). The CDR3 length is 16 residues. Trimming shortened V by 2 bases and J by 0 bases, and 11 bases separated the two germline ends. Germline assignment: CDR1 LGHDT and CDR2 YNNKEL (reference sequence). The chain's CDR3 is CASSQWGAYSGNTIYF. The CDR3 nucleotides read TGTGCCAGCAGCCAATGGGGGGCCTACTCTGGAAACACCATATATTTT.

There are many counts of this clonotype. V gene TRBV5-1 combines with J gene TRBJ2-1; D may be TRBD1 (6 bases). Trimming left V 0 bases short and J 7 bases short, with 11 bases between. From germline, CDR1 is SGHRS and CDR2 YFSETQ. This CDR3 has 14 residues. CDR3 nucleotides: TGCGCCAGCAGCTTGGGTCAGGGGACGAATGAGCAGTTCTTC. This sequence encodes CASSLGQGTNEQFF.

This clonotype came up many times. V usage is TRBV7-2 and J usage is TRBJ2-7; unclear D gene. The V and J ends lost 2 bases and 5 bases respectively, with 7 bases between them. This CDR3 contains 12 residues. The germline V gene has CDR1 SGHTA and CDR2 FQGNSA. CDR3 bases: TGTGCCAGCAGCTTAAGTGCCCACGAGCAGTACTTC. This gives the protein CASSLSAHEQYF.

This clonotype was detected a few times. The chain combines TRBV2 with TRBJ2-2; 10 positions match TRBD2. The CDR3 is 15 amino acids. The germline V gene has CDR1 SNHLY and CDR2 FYNNEI. J lost 1 base, V lost 4 bases, and 0 bases had no gene match. The CDR3 spells CASSGTSGNTGELFF. The CDR3 DNA reads TGTGCCAGCAGTGGGACTAGCGGGAACACCGGGGAGCTGTTTTTT.

The V and J genes are TRBV11-3 and TRBJ2-3; 10 bases are a match to TRBD2. Germline lookup yields CDR1 SGHNT and CDR2 YENEEA. Trimming cost V 1 base and J 6 bases; bases outside gene matches: 7. This CDR3 has 16 residues. For the CDR3, the DNA is TGTGCCAGCAGCTTAGTCACTAGCGGGGCGGGGGATACGCAGTATTTT. Protein product: CASSLVTSGAGDTQYF. Full variable domain (remainder filled in from reference TRBV11-3 and TRBJ2-3): EAGVVQSPRYKIIEKKQPVAFWCNPISGHNTLYWYLQNLGQGPELLIRYENEEAVDDSQLPKDRFSAERLKGVDSTLKIQPAELGDSAVYLCASSLVTSGAGDTQYFGPGTRLTVL.

In this sample, this clonotype turned up a few times. This CDR3 is CASSSPEEAGNQPQHF. The CDR3 nucleotides are TGTGCCAGCAGCTCACCGGAGGAGGCCGGGAATCAGCCCCAGCATTTT. The genes are TRBV7-2 and TRBJ1-5; D ambiguous. The CDR3 length is 16 residues. V gave up 4 bases and J gave up 4 bases, with 17 bases separating them. Per germline, CDR1 SGHTA and CDR2 FQGNSA.

The chain recombines TRBV20-1 with TRBJ1-1; 7 nucleotides match TRBD1. CDR3 length: 14 amino acids. Germline-derived CDR1 and CDR2 are DFQATT and SNEGSKA (reference sequence). V dropped 3 bases and J dropped 0; count of bases not matched to a gene: 4. CDR3 in DNA: TGCAGTGCTAGGATACAGGGGTTGAACACTGAAGCTTTCTTT. Translation gives CSARIQGLNTEAFF.

This clonotype showed up just a few times. DNA of the CDR3: TGTGCCAGCAAGGCTAGCGGGACCAACCAAGAGACCCAGTACTTC. Protein product: CASKASGTNQETQYF. The genes are TRBV6-4 and TRBJ2-5, with 9 bases lining up with TRBD2. The V gene's germline CDR1 is MRHNA and CDR2 SNTAGT. This CDR3 has 15 residues. V was pared by 7 bases and J by 0 bases, with 6 bases of the junction left unmatched.

In its sample, this clonotype was seen many times. The V and J genes are TRBV11-2 and TRBJ2-1; unclear D gene. Germline-derived CDR1 and CDR2 are SGHAT and FQNNGV. This CDR3 has 12 residues. V was pared by 1 base and J by 6 bases, with 4 bases between. The CDR3 loop reads CASSLVGNEQFF. DNA of the CDR3: TGTGCCAGCAGCTTAGTAGGCAATGAGCAGTTCTTC.

V usage is TRBV6-5 and J usage is TRBJ2-3; tentative D call: TRBD2 (6 bases). V was cut by 2 bases and J by 5 bases, with 11 bases left in between. Germline values: CDR1 MNHEY, CDR2 SVGAGI. This CDR3 contains 14 residues. The DNA of the CDR3 is TGTGCCAGCAGTTACCGGGAGTCAGGAGATACGCAGTATTTT. Its translation is CASSYRESGDTQYF.

Many counts were recorded for this clonotype. The chain uses TRBV2 and TRBJ1-2; weak D call: TRBD1 (6 bases). V shed 6 bases and J shed 4 bases, with 15 bases lying between them. Germline CDR1 SNHLY, CDR2 FYNNEI. CDR3 length: 14 amino acids. The CDR3 bases are TGTGCCAGCAGCCGACAGGCAGGGGCCTATGGCTACACCTTC. It translates to CASSRQAGAYGYTF.

The sample holds many counts of this clonotype. The genes are TRBV12-3 or TRBV12-4 and TRBJ2-7; 10 nucleotides line up with TRBD1. CDR3 length equals 15 residues. With 6 bases clipped from V and 0 bases from J, the junction kept 5 bases outside the gene matches. The CDR3 here is CASRERTGGSYEQYF. The CDR3, as DNA: TGTGCCAGCAGGGAACGGACAGGGGGCTCCTACGAGCAGTACTTC.

This chain connects TRBV19 to TRBJ2-3; either TRBD1 or TRBD2 may fit D (6 bases each). With 7 bases removed from V and 1 base from J, the gap between germline ends came to 15 bases. CDR3 length: 15 residues. Germline V gene lookup returns CDR1 LNHDA and CDR2 SQIVND (reference sequence). The CDR3 loop is CASTPRGQGTDTQYF. DNA for the CDR3: TGTGCCAGTACCCCCCGGGGGCAGGGCACAGATACGCAGTATTTT.

This clonotype occurred many times. The chain employs TRBV5-6 and TRBJ1-5; D is undetermined. This CDR3 spans 15 amino acids. V lost 3 bases to trimming and J lost 2 bases, with 12 bases between them. Germline CDR1 reads SGHDT; CDR2 reads YYEEEE. CDR3 residues: CASSSKGKRNQPQHF. Written as DNA, the CDR3 is TGTGCCAGCAGCTCCAAAGGAAAACGCAATCAGCCCCAGCATTTT.

This clonotype was seen ten or more times. The chain employs TRBV30 and TRBJ2-1; 13 bases map to TRBD2. The V gene end was trimmed by 2 bases and the J gene end by 7 bases; junction bases not matched to a gene: 8. Germline V lookup: CDR1 GTSNPN, CDR2 SVGIG (reference sequence). The CDR3 contains 16 residues. The CDR3 region is CAWSFGTSGAMNEQFF. CDR3 in DNA: TGTGCCTGGAGTTTCGGGACTAGCGGGGCCATGAATGAGCAGTTCTTC.

J is TRBJ2-5 and V is TRBV7-3; 11 nucleotides line up with TRBD2. V lost 4 bases to trimming and J lost 3 bases; unmatched junction nucleotides: 4. Germline V gene data show CDR1 as SGHTA and CDR2 as FQGTGA. The CDR3 runs 15 residues. The chain's CDR3 is CASSSSGLAEETQYF. In DNA, the CDR3 is TGTGCCAGCAGCTCCTCGGGACTAGCGGAAGAGACCCAGTACTTC.

The rearrangement joins TRBV7-9 to TRBJ2-3; D gene uncertain. Germline CDR1 and CDR2: SEHNR and FQNEAQ (reference sequence). The CDR3 covers 12 residues. V gave up 2 bases and J gave up 5 bases, with 5 bases separating them. The CDR3 sequence is CASSLQKDTQYF. CDR3 nucleotides: TGTGCCAGCAGCTTACAGAAAGATACGCAGTATTTT.

This clonotype was seen many times. The V gene is TRBV7-2, the J gene TRBJ2-1, with TRBD1 matching 8 bases. There are 13 residues in the CDR3. Unmatched junction bases numbered 6, after V lost 5 bases and J lost 9 bases. In germline, CDR1 is SGHTA, CDR2 FQGNSA. The CDR3 coding sequence is TGTGCCAGCAGCACCCCAGGGGGCGGTGAGCAGTTCTTC. Its protein is CASSTPGGGEQFF.

This clonotype was seen at least ten times. This CDR3 is CASSPGLAGAGREQYV. CDR3 bases: TGTGCCAGCAGCCCCGGACTAGCGGGAGCCGGTCGAGAGCAGTACGTC. The chain joins TRBV5-4 to TRBJ2-7; 13 bases fit TRBD2. The CDR3 has 16 residues. V gave up 4 bases and J gave up 7 bases; unmatched junction bases: 11. Germline-derived CDR1 and CDR2 are SGHNT and YYREEE (reference sequence).

The genes are TRBV6-6 and TRBJ2-3; 8 nucleotides align to TRBD2. Germline trimming cut 4 bases from V and 0 bases from J; bases unmatched to any gene: 3. The CDR3 runs to 15 residues. CDR1 and CDR2 (germline): MNHNY, SVGAGI (reference sequence). The CDR3 here is CASSFGLASTDTQYF. The CDR3 DNA sequence: TGTGCCAGCAGTTTTGGACTAGCCAGCACAGATACGCAGTATTTT.

Ten or more counts support this clonotype. V and J are TRBV4-3 and TRBJ2-7; D ambiguous. Germline V CDR1 and CDR2: LGHNA, YSLEER. The V gene lost 4 bases and the J gene lost 2 bases, with 6 bases spanning the gap. The CDR3 is made up of 12 amino acids. Written as DNA, the CDR3 is TGCGCCAGCAGCCCCCATCCCTACGAGCAGTACGTC. It is translated as CASSPHPYEQYV.